Listed here are 21 T cell receptor beta chains from one sample, sequenced in a study of CD8+CD57+ T cells in acquired aplastic anemia. Profiling of TCR beta VDJ combinations and CDR3 sequences used genomic DNA as template. TCRdb independently ran MiXCR on the reads; one entry per CDR3 protein. The sample lists some 280,000 distinct CDR3 sequences; 56% were seen once. The sample taken for sequencing was sorted CD4+, CD8+, or CD8+CD57+ T cells (not recorded which) from PBMCs. The receptor set was obtained from a human donor with severe aplastic anemia or a healthy control (not recorded which).

This chain joins TRBV20-1 and TRBJ2-5; 9 nucleotides agree with TRBD2. This CDR3 is built from 14 residues. CDR1 and CDR2 (germline): DFQATT, SNEGSKA (reference sequence). After removal of 8 bases from V and 5 bases from J, the junction contained 12 bases not matched to a gene. The CDR3 region is CSLSRGGSGETQYF. As DNA, the CDR3 is TGCAGTCTATCGCGGGGGGGAAGTGGGGAGACCCAGTACTTC.

This chain joins TRBV10-3 and TRBJ1-5; the match to TRBD1 covers 9 bases. V shed 10 bases, J shed 7 bases, and the junction held 8 bases outside the gene matches. CDR3 length equals 13 residues. Per the germline V gene, CDR1 is ENHRY and CDR2 is SYGVKD. CDR3 region: CASGTGPRQPQHF. CDR3 DNA sequence: TGTGCCAGTGGGACAGGGCCGCGCCAGCCCCAGCATTTT.

This chain connects TRBV20-1 to TRBJ2-3, with D uncertain. Germline V lookup: CDR1 DFQATT, CDR2 SNEGSKA (reference sequence). The CDR3 extends over 12 amino acids. V dropped 7 bases and J dropped 2 bases, with 10 bases sitting between them. For the CDR3, the DNA is TGCAGTGGTTTTCGGCCCACAGATACGCAGTATTTT. This sequence encodes CSGFRPTDTQYF.

This clonotype was picked up many times. The DNA of the CDR3 is TGCGCCAGCAGCTTGAAGGGACAGAGTGAGCAGTTCTTC. Protein product: CASSLKGQSEQFF. The chain is built from TRBV5-1 and TRBJ2-1; 7 bases line up with TRBD1. The germline V gene has CDR1 SGHRS and CDR2 YFSETQ. The junction had 4 bases not matched to a gene; V was cut back by 1 base and J by 9 bases. CDR3 length equals 13 residues.

The chain couples TRBV20-1 to TRBJ2-7; no firm D call. The CDR3 has 14 residues. V was cut by 3 bases and J by 1 base, with 13 bases left in between. Germline assignment: CDR1 DFQATT and CDR2 SNEGSKA (reference sequence). The DNA for the CDR3 is TGCAGTGCTAGGGAAAGAGGCGGATCCTACGAGCAGTACTTC. Protein product: CSARERGGSYEQYF.

This clonotype was observed at least ten times. V is TRBV20-1 and J is TRBJ2-7; 11 bases map to TRBD2. CDR1 is DFQATT, CDR2 SNEGSKA, per germline (reference sequence). Trimming at V came to 6 bases and at J to 3 bases, leaving 7 bases not matched to a gene. CDR3 length: 14 amino acids. The CDR3 DNA sequence: TGCAGTGCCAGACTAGCGGGGAGCCTCTACGAGCAGTACTTC. Translated, it gives CSARLAGSLYEQYF.

The V call is TRBV29-1, the J call TRBJ1-2, with D unresolved. CDR1 SQVTM and CDR2 ANQGSEA come from the germline V gene. Trimming stripped 6 bases from V and 13 bases from J, with 18 bases between. The CDR3 loop spans 11 amino acids. CDR3 DNA sequence: TGCAGCGTCCCGCACGACGGCCGGGGCACCTTC. Its translation is CSVPHDGRGTF. The full variable domain, with the rest looked up from reference TRBV29-1 and TRBJ1-2, is SAVISQKPSRDICQRGTSLTIQCQVDSQVTMMFWYRQQPGQSLTLIATANQGSEATYESGFVIDKFPISRPNLTFSTLTVSNMSPEDSSIYLCSVPHDGRGTFGSGTRLTVV.

This clonotype was detected ten times or more. This CDR3 is CSARGSGTGQYEQYF. In DNA form, the CDR3 reads TGCAGTGCCAGGGGCTCCGGGACAGGGCAATACGAGCAGTACTTC. The gene calls are TRBV20-1 and TRBJ2-7, with TRBD1 identical over 9 bases. Trimming at V came to 6 bases and at J to 4 bases, leaving 13 bases not matched to a gene. Germline V lookup: CDR1 DFQATT, CDR2 SNEGSKA (reference sequence). CDR3 size: 15 residues.

This sequence joins TRBV20-1 and TRBJ2-7, with 13 nucleotides matching TRBD2. Trimming removed 4 bases from V and 5 bases from J; junction bases left unmatched: 2. This CDR3 has 13 amino acids. Germline CDR1 and CDR2: DFQATT and SNEGSKA (reference sequence). In DNA, the CDR3 is TGCAGTGCTACAGGACTAGCGGGGGACGAGCAGTACTTC. It yields the protein CSATGLAGDEQYF.

The chain combines TRBV20-1 with TRBJ2-7, with a tentative D call TRBD2 (6 bases). From germline, CDR1 is DFQATT and CDR2 SNEGSKA (reference sequence). The CDR3 is made up of 12 amino acids. The V end lost 5 bases, the J end lost 0 bases, and 8 bases lay between the germline ends. The CDR3 reads CSAGGASYEQYF. The CDR3 DNA sequence: TGCAGTGCTGGCGGGGCCTCCTACGAGCAGTACTTC.

The CDR3 DNA sequence: TGTGCCAGCAGTGGATATGGACTGGGCCACACGTTGGATACGCAGTATTTT. It translates to CASSGYGLGHTLDTQYF. This chain joins TRBV2 and TRBJ2-3; tentatively, D is TRBD2 (5 bases). Deletions cut 4 bases from V and 6 bases from J, with 23 bases between. The CDR3 spans 17 residues. From germline, CDR1 is SNHLY and CDR2 FYNNEI.

This chain links TRBV24-1 with TRBJ2-7; 9 bases agree with TRBD1. The CDR3 spans 16 residues. With 4 bases clipped from V and 4 bases from J, the junction kept 10 bases outside the gene matches. Per the germline V gene, CDR1 is KGHDR and CDR2 is SFDVKD. The CDR3 sequence is CATSDPTGTGKYEQYF. The DNA for the CDR3 is TGTGCCACCAGTGACCCCACCGGGACAGGGAAGTACGAGCAGTACTTC.

For this clonotype: One end of the junction varies from germline; a read error may be responsible. This chain connects TRBV12-3 or TRBV12-4 to TRBJ1-1; no reliable D call. This CDR3 is built from 13 residues. The CDR3 nucleotides read TGTGTCAGCAGTACACGACGCAACACTGAAGCTTTCTTT. The encoded protein is CVSSTRRNTEAFF.

The gene calls are TRBV5-8 and TRBJ1-1, with 7 bases fitting TRBD1. The CDR3 is made up of 15 amino acids. Trimming took 2 bases from V and 7 from J; bases not matched to a gene: 11. CDR1 and CDR2 (germline): SGHTS, YDEGEE. CDR3 DNA sequence: TGTGCCAGCAGCTTAGAGGGGGCCTCCTACAATGAAGCTTTCTTT. This codes for CASSLEGASYNEAFF.

This clonotype was counted ten times or more. The rearrangement joins TRBV12-3 or TRBV12-4 to TRBJ2-7; D may be TRBD2 (5 bases). Trimming pared 3 bases from V and 2 bases from J, leaving 8 bases between. There are 13 residues in the CDR3. The CDR3 loop is CASSLRATYEQYF. The CDR3 nucleotides are TGTGCCAGCAGTTTGCGGGCTACCTACGAGCAGTACTTC.

At least ten counts were recorded for this clonotype. The rearrangement uses TRBV6-5 and TRBJ2-5, with TRBD1 matching 7 bases. CDR3 length: 13 residues. V shed 5 bases, J shed 1 base, and the junction held 1 base outside the gene matches. Germline values: CDR1 MNHEY, CDR2 SVGAGI. The CDR3 protein is CASSRQGQETQYF. The CDR3 region has the DNA TGTGCCAGCAGTCGACAGGGCCAAGAGACCCAGTACTTC.

This chain links TRBV7-6 with TRBJ1-3; D not certain. This CDR3 spans 14 amino acids. V dropped 1 base and J dropped 2 bases, with 6 bases sitting between them. The germline gives CDR1 SGHVS, CDR2 FNYEAQ. The CDR3 nucleotides read TGTGCCAGCAGCTTAGTGGTAGCTGGAAACACCATATATTTT. Translating it yields CASSLVVAGNTIYF.

The rearrangement joins TRBV2 to TRBJ2-7, with D perhaps matching TRBD1 (6 bases). Trimming took off 6 bases at V and 3 bases at J, with 18 bases between the two ends. CDR3 length equals 15 residues. Germline V gives CDR1 SNHLY, CDR2 FYNNEI. This CDR3 is CASSPPGQRYYEQYF. The CDR3 region has the DNA TGTGCCAGCAGCCCTCCGGGACAAAGGTACTACGAGCAGTACTTC.

This clonotype was counted a few times. This chain joins TRBV12-5 and TRBJ2-3, with TRBD2 matching 8 bases. Per the germline V gene, CDR1 is LGHNT and CDR2 is FRNRAP. The CDR3 has 14 amino acids. CDR3 residues: CASSSAGLADTQYF. The CDR3 coding sequence is TGTGCCAGCAGCTCAGCGGGACTAGCAGATACGCAGTATTTT.

This clonotype appeared a few times. The V gene is TRBV19, the J gene TRBJ2-7; 7 nucleotides line up with TRBD2. The V gene's germline CDR1 is LNHDA and CDR2 SQIVND (reference sequence). The V and J ends lost 4 bases and 1 base, in that order; junction bases with no gene match: 4. CDR3 size: 14 residues. CDR3 region: CASSTPGGSYEQYF. The CDR3 DNA is TGTGCCAGTAGTACGCCCGGGGGGTCCTACGAGCAGTACTTC.

This clonotype occurred many times. A read error may produce the germline difference seen at one junction end. The chain's CDR3 is CASSLGPQGGSYERYF. Written as DNA, the CDR3 is TGCGCCAGCAGCTTGGGCCCACAGGGAGGCTCCTACGAGCGGTACTTC. The chain uses TRBV5-1 and TRBJ2-7; D is tentatively TRBD1 or TRBD2 (6 bases each). The CDR3 consists of 16 residues. Germline V gene data show CDR1 as SGHRS and CDR2 as YFSETQ.